These 14 T cell receptor beta chains originate from one sample sequenced in a study of blood T cell repertoires in COVID-19. Some clones are missing from TCRdb's copy, which holds only in-frame ones; the method was immunoSEQ multiplex PCR. Altogether some 270,000 clones are present, around 90% being singletons, with the ten largest covering 2% to 2.5%. Sequencing was performed on peripheral blood. The receptors derive from a man aged 50 to 59 with acute or convalescent COVID-19.

This clone appeared a single time. This chain's CDR3 is CASSVVDRDTQYF. Here the CDR3 DNA reads TGTGCCAGCAGCGTAGTGGACAGAGATACGCAGTATTTT. The V call is TRBV9, the J call TRBJ2-3, with D tentatively TRBD1 (6 bases). Germline V gene data show CDR1 as SGDLS and CDR2 as YYNGEE. Trimming removed 0 bases at V and 5 bases at J, with 7 bases between. This CDR3 region has 13 residues.

This chain links TRBV2 with TRBJ2-1; 8 bases map to TRBD1. After removal of 8 bases from V and 6 bases from J, the junction contained 9 bases not matched to a gene. Germline V CDR1 and CDR2: SNHLY, FYNNEI. This CDR3 spans 14 amino acids. The CDR3 DNA reads TGTGCCAGCGGCCGGGACAGGTTAGGCAATGAGCAGTTCTTC. Its protein product is CASGRDRLGNEQFF.

This clone has just a few counts. The gene calls are TRBV9 and TRBJ1-3; 11 nucleotides align to TRBD1. There are 16 residues in the CDR3. V lost 3 bases, J lost 4 bases, and 6 bases stayed unmatched. CDR1 is SGDLS, CDR2 YYNGEE, per germline. CDR3 sequence reads: CASSERTGGFGNTIYF. The CDR3 bases are TGTGCCAGCAGCGAGCGGACAGGGGGCTTCGGAAACACCATATATTTT. Looking up the rest from reference TRBV9 and TRBJ1-3 gives the full variable domain: DSGVTQTPKHLITATGQRVTLRCSPRSGDLSVYWYQQSLDQGLQFLIQYYNGEERAKGNILERFSAQQFPDLHSELNLSSLELGDSALYFCASSERTGGFGNTIYFGEGSWLTVV.

The chain joins TRBV7-9 to TRBJ2-5, with 12 bases that match TRBD2. Germline V CDR1 and CDR2: SEHNR, FQNEAQ (reference sequence). V was pared by 5 bases and J by 5 bases, with 12 bases of the junction left unmatched. The CDR3 is 17 residues long. This CDR3 is CASSPPSSGGARETQYF. The CDR3, as DNA: TGTGCCAGCAGCCCTCCCTCTAGCGGGGGGGCCCGGGAGACCCAGTACTTC.

The V call is TRBV18, the J call TRBJ1-5; D uncertain. CDR3 length: 12 amino acids. Trimming left V 4 bases short and J 3 bases short, with 4 bases between. Germline loops: CDR1 KGHSH, CDR2 LQKENI. CDR3 loop: CASSLLNQPQHF. CDR3 DNA: TGTGCCAGCTCACTTCTCAATCAGCCCCAGCATTTT.

V gene TRBV6-5 combines with J gene TRBJ1-6, with TRBD1 matching over 8 bases. The trim removed 6 bases at V and 5 bases at J, leaving 6 bases unmatched. Germline V gives CDR1 MNHEY, CDR2 SVGAGI. The CDR3 loop spans 15 amino acids. CDR3 in amino acids: CASSQMGQDNSPLHF. CDR3 coding DNA: TGTGCCAGCAGCCAGATGGGACAGGATAATTCACCCCTCCACTTT.

The rearrangement uses TRBV18 and TRBJ2-7; TRBD1 is a possible D gene (6 bases). CDR3 length: 14 amino acids. Between the trimmed V and J ends, which lost 6 bases and 10 bases, there was a span of 22 bases. Germline V gives CDR1 KGHSH, CDR2 LQKENI. CDR3 sequence: CASSPGTTPTIQYF. The CDR3 nucleotides are TGTGCCAGCTCCCCCGGGACAACACCTACGATCCAGTACTTC.

Comment on this clone: This CDR3 is also generated by other DNA sequences in the sample. The chain recombines TRBV7-9 with TRBJ1-5; D is unclear. The CDR3 spans 14 residues. Germline CDR1 is SEHNR and CDR2 is FQNEAQ (reference sequence). Deletions cut 5 bases from V and 0 bases from J, with 8 bases between. The CDR3 DNA reads as TGTGCCAGCAGCCTCGACTCTAGCAATCAGCCCCAGCATTTT. This codes for CASSLDSSNQPQHF.

The chain joins TRBV9 to TRBJ1-1, with a possible D match to TRBD1 (5 bases). Germline V gene sequence: CDR1 SGDLS, CDR2 YYNGEE. This CDR3 has 17 residues. With 0 bases removed from V and 0 bases from J, the gap between germline ends came to 15 bases. CDR3 nucleotide sequence: TGTGCCAGCAGCGTAGAGGGCAGGGTCGGCATGAACACTGAAGCTTTCTTT. Translated: CASSVEGRVGMNTEAFF.

This chain connects TRBV10-3 to TRBJ2-2, with TRBD1 matching 7 bases. The V and J ends lost 9 bases and 0 bases, in that order; junction bases with no gene match: 7. The CDR3 covers 15 residues. Germline V gene lookup returns CDR1 ENHRY and CDR2 SYGVKD. The CDR3 DNA reads TGTGCCATGAAGCCGGGGACAGCGAACACCGGGGAGCTGTTTTTT. Amino acids: CAMKPGTANTGELFF.

This chain uses TRBV5-1 with TRBJ1-4; D remains ambiguous. This CDR3 contains 16 residues. Germline CDR1 reads SGHRS; CDR2 reads YFSETQ. The germline V and J ends were trimmed by 0 bases and 0 bases, with 9 bases remaining between them. CDR3 bases: TGCGCCAGCAGCTTGGGGGCAGCTGCAACTAATGAAAAACTGTTTTTT. Amino acids: CASSLGAAATNEKLFF.

The genes are TRBV6-6 and TRBJ2-1, with 8 bases that match TRBD1. Germline CDR1 MNHNY, CDR2 SVGAGI (reference sequence). CDR3 size: 16 residues. The trim removed 5 bases at V and 0 bases at J, leaving 6 bases unmatched. The CDR3 spells CASSRPGTGSYNEQFF. As DNA, the CDR3 is TGTGCCAGCAGTCGACCCGGGACAGGCTCCTACAATGAGCAGTTCTTC.

V is TRBV11-2 and J is TRBJ2-7; 9 nucleotides match TRBD1. Germline assignment: CDR1 SGHAT and CDR2 FQNNGV. This CDR3 region has 14 residues. The trim removed 2 bases at V and 4 bases at J, leaving 3 bases unmatched. In nucleotides, the CDR3 is TGTGCCAGCAGCTTAACCGACAGGGGGTACGAGCAGTACTTC. It is translated as CASSLTDRGYEQYF.

V is TRBV5-1 and J is TRBJ1-1; TRBD1 is a possible D gene (5 bases). Germline V gene data show CDR1 as SGHRS and CDR2 as YFSETQ. This CDR3 spans 13 amino acids. The V and J ends lost 4 bases and 5 bases respectively, with 12 bases between them. CDR3 protein: CASSDVRGTEAFF. CDR3 nucleotide sequence: TGCGCCAGCAGCGACGTTCGGGGGACTGAAGCTTTCTTT.